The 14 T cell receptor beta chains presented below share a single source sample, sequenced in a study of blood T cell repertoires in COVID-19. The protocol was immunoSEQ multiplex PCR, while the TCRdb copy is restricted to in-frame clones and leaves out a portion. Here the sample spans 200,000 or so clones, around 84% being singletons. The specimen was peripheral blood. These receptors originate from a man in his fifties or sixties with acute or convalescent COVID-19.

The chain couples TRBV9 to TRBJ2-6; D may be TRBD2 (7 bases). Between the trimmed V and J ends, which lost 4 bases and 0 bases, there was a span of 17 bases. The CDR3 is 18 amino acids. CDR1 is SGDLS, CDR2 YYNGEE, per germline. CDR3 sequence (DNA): TGTGCCAGCAGCCCGGAGGGGGGGGTAATCTCTGGGGCCAACGTCCTGACTTTC. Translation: CASSPEGGVISGANVLTF.

The CDR3 DNA reads as TGTGCCAGCAGCGTACTTTCGAACACCGGGGAGCTGTTTTTT. Amino acid sequence: CASSVLSNTGELFF. The V gene is TRBV9, the J gene TRBJ2-2; the D is unclear. Per germline, CDR1 SGDLS and CDR2 YYNGEE. The CDR3 totals 14 residues. Between the trimmed V and J ends, which lost 1 base and 0 bases, there was a span of 4 bases. The whole variable domain, remainder taken from reference TRBV9 and TRBJ2-2, is DSGVTQTPKHLITATGQRVTLRCSPRSGDLSVYWYQQSLDQGLQFLIQYYNGEERAKGNILERFSAQQFPDLHSELNLSSLELGDSALYFCASSVLSNTGELFFGEGSRLTVL.

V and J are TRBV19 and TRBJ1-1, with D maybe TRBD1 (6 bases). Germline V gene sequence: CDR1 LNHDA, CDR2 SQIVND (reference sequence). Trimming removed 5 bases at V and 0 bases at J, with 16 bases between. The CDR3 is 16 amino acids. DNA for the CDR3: TGTGCCAGTAGTTTATCGGCAGGGGCGATGAACACTGAAGCTTTCTTT. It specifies CASSLSAGAMNTEAFF.

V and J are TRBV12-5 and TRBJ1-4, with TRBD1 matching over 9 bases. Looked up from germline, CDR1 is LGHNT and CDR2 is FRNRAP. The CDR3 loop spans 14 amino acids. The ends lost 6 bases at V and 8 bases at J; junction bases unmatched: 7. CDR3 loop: CASGSNRGLEKLFF. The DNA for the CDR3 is TGTGCTAGTGGCTCAAACAGGGGGCTAGAAAAACTGTTTTTT. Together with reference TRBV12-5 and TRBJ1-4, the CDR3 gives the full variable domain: DARVTQTPRHKVTEMGQEVTMRCQPILGHNTVFWYRQTMMQGLELLAYFRNRAPLDDSGMPKDRFSAEMPDATLATLKIQPSEPRDSAVYFCASGSNRGLEKLFFGSGTQLSVL.

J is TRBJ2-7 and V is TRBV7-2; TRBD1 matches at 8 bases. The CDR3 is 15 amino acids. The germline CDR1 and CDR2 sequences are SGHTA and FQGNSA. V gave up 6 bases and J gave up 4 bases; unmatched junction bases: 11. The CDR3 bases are TGTGCCAGCAGGCCGCCCGGGACAGGACGGTACGAGCAGTACTTC. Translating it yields CASRPPGTGRYEQYF.

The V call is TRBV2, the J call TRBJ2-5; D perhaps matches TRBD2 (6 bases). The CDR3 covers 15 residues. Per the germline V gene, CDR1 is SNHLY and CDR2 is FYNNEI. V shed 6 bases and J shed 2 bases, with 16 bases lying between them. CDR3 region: CASSKLANPQETQYF. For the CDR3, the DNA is TGTGCCAGCAGCAAACTAGCTAACCCACAAGAGACCCAGTACTTC.

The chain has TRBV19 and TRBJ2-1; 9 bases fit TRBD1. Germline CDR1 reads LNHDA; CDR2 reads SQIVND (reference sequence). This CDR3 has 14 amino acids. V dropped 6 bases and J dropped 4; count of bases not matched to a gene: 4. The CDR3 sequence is CASRGQGFYNEQFF. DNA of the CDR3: TGTGCCAGTAGGGGACAGGGCTTTTACAATGAGCAGTTCTTC.

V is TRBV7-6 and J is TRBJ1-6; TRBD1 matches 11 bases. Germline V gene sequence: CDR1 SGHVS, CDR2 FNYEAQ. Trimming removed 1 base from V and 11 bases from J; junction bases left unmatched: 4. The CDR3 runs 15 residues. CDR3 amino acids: CASSLEGTGGPPLHF. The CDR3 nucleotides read TGTGCCAGCAGCTTAGAAGGGACAGGGGGGCCACCCCTCCACTTT.

The CDR3 coding sequence is TGTGCCAGCAGCATCAGGGGTACTGGAAACACCATATATTTT. This encodes CASSIRGTGNTIYF. The V gene is TRBV5-4, the J gene TRBJ1-3; D is possibly TRBD1 (6 bases). The germline gives CDR1 SGHNT, CDR2 YYREEE (reference sequence). CDR3 length: 14 amino acids. V lost 4 bases to trimming and J lost 2 bases, with 10 bases between them.

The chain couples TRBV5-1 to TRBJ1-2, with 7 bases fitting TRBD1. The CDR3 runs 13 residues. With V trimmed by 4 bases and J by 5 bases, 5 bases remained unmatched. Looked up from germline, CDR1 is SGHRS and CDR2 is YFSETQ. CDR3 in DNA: TGCGCCAGCAGCGGAGGGGGCGGGTATGGCTACACCTTC. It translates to CASSGGGGYGYTF.

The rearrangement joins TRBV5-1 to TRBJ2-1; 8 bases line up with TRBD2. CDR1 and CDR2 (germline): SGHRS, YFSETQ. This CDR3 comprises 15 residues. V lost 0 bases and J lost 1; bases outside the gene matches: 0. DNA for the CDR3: TGCGCCAGCAGCTTGGAGCGGGGGTCCTACAATGAGCAGTTCTTC. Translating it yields CASSLERGSYNEQFF.

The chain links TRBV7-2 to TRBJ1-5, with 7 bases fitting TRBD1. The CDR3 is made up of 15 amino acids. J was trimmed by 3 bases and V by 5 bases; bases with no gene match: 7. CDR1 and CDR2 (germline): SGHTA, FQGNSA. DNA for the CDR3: TGTGCCAGCAGCCCAGAGACAGGGTTCAATCAGCCCCAGCATTTT. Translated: CASSPETGFNQPQHF.

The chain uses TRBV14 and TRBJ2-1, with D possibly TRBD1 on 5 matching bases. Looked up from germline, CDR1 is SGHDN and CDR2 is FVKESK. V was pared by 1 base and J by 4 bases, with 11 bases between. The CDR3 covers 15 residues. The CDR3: CASSQVQAIYNEQFF. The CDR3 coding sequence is TGTGCCAGCAGCCAAGTACAGGCCATTTACAATGAGCAGTTCTTC.

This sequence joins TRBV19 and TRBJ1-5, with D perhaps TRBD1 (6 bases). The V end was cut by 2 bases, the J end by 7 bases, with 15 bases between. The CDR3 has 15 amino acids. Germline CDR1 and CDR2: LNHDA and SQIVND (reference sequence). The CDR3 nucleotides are TGTGCCAGTAGTATAATTGGGGGACAAAAACAGCCCCAGCATTTT. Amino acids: CASSIIGGQKQPQHF.